A selection of T cell receptor beta chains follows, all from one sample in a study of naive and memory T cell subsets. TCRdb re-called the UMI-ligation and nested PCR reads through MiXCR, storing one row per CDR3 protein. The data show 15,000 to 20,000 distinct CDR3 sequences, with approximately 9.6% seen just once and about 6.8% held by the top ten. This specimen was skin, taken from a tuberculin skin test site. These receptors came from an adult in good health. Each CDR3 is given with its conserved first and last residue. D genes are given only for firm matches. Size is stated for part of the rows, as once, few or many counts, or as a class when the clone is expanded.

j_call: TRBJ2-1
v_call: TRBV10-3
clone_size: once
d_call: -
cdr3_nt: TGTGCCATCAGTCCTGGGAATGAGCAGTTCTTC
cdr3_aa: CAISPGNEQFF

j_call: TRBJ2-7
v_call: TRBV5-4
clone_size: -
d_call: -
cdr3_nt: TGTGCCAGAAGCTTGGAATTATACGAGCAGTACTTC
cdr3_aa: CARSLELYEQYF

j_call: TRBJ1-4
v_call: TRBV7-9
clone_size: -
d_call: -
cdr3_nt: TGTGCCAGCAGCTCGAGGACGGGAGCAACTAATGAAAAACTGTTTTTT
cdr3_aa: CASSSRTGATNEKLFF

j_call: TRBJ1-1
v_call: TRBV9
clone_size: -
d_call: TRBD1
cdr3_nt: TGTGCCAGCAGCGTGACAGGGACCATGAACACTGAAGCTTTCTTT
cdr3_aa: CASSVTGTMNTEAFF

j_call: TRBJ2-7
v_call: TRBV12-3/TRBV12-4
clone_size: many
d_call: TRBD2
cdr3_nt: TGTGCCAGCAGTCCGCGGGAGGGGCTACCCTACGAGCAGTACTTC
cdr3_aa: CASSPREGLPYEQYF

j_call: TRBJ1-4
v_call: TRBV12-5
clone_size: few
d_call: -
cdr3_nt: TGTGCTAGTGGTCGAGACAGCCTTAATGAAAAACTGTTTTTT
cdr3_aa: CASGRDSLNEKLFF

j_call: TRBJ1-2
v_call: TRBV20-1
clone_size: many
d_call: -
cdr3_nt: TGCAGTGCTAGACATACTGGCTACACCTTC
cdr3_aa: CSARHTGYTF

j_call: TRBJ2-1
v_call: TRBV7-9
clone_size: many
d_call: -
cdr3_nt: TGTGCCAGCAGCTTAGGGTTCCAGGGTGAATTGAGCTTC
cdr3_aa: CASSLGFQGELSF

j_call: TRBJ2-1
v_call: TRBV4-2
clone_size: many
d_call: -
cdr3_nt: TGTGCCAGCAGCCAAGAGGGGGGAAGTAGGTTGTTTGAGCAGTTCTTC
cdr3_aa: CASSQEGGSRLFEQFF

j_call: TRBJ2-3
v_call: TRBV19
clone_size: few
d_call: TRBD2
cdr3_nt: TGTGCCAGTAGTAGCCGGACTAGCGGGAGGTTTGCAGATACGCAGTATTTT
cdr3_aa: CASSSRTSGRFADTQYF

j_call: TRBJ2-1
v_call: TRBV20-1
clone_size: many
d_call: -
cdr3_nt: TGCAGTGCTAGCCCCGGCAGCTCCTACAATGAGCAGTTCTTC
cdr3_aa: CSASPGSSYNEQFF

j_call: TRBJ2-7
v_call: TRBV7-9
clone_size: few
d_call: TRBD2
cdr3_nt: TGTGCCAGCTCTAGGACTAGCGGCAGCTACGAGCAGTACTTC
cdr3_aa: CASSRTSGSYEQYF

j_call: TRBJ2-1
v_call: TRBV20-1
clone_size: few
d_call: TRBD2
cdr3_nt: TGCAGTGCGCAAAGTCTAGCGGGAGGTACCTACAATGAGCAGTTCTTC
cdr3_aa: CSAQSLAGGTYNEQFF

j_call: TRBJ1-1
v_call: TRBV7-9
clone_size: many
d_call: -
cdr3_nt: TGTGCCAGCAGCTTAGGGTCCTCGAAGGTCGAAGGAGCTTTCTTT
cdr3_aa: CASSLGSSKVEGAFF

j_call: TRBJ1-3
v_call: TRBV30
clone_size: few
d_call: -
cdr3_nt: TGTGCCTGGATTCTTCCTCCTGGAAACACCATATATTTT
cdr3_aa: CAWILPPGNTIYF

j_call: TRBJ2-3
v_call: TRBV20-1
clone_size: medium-sized
d_call: -
cdr3_nt: TGCAGTGCTAGTGCTGAGTATTTT
cdr3_aa: CSASAEYF

j_call: TRBJ2-1
v_call: TRBV18
clone_size: few
d_call: TRBD1
cdr3_nt: TGTGCCAGCTTCCAGGGGGCTGAGGACAATGAGCAGTTCTTC
cdr3_aa: CASFQGAEDNEQFF

j_call: TRBJ2-3
v_call: TRBV28
clone_size: few
d_call: -
cdr3_nt: TGTGCCAGCAGTTTAAGCAGGGTTTCTACTAGCACAGATACGCAGTTTTTT
cdr3_aa: CASSLSRVSTSTDTQFF

j_call: TRBJ2-7
v_call: TRBV14
clone_size: many
d_call: TRBD1
cdr3_nt: TGTGCCAGCAGCCAAGTTTCGGTCCGGGCAGGGACAGGGGCCTACGAGCAGTACTTC
cdr3_aa: CASSQVSVRAGTGAYEQYF

j_call: TRBJ1-1
v_call: TRBV11-3
clone_size: -
d_call: -
cdr3_nt: TGTGCCAGCAGCTTAGATCCCCTACACAGGTATGTTCGATTGAACACTGAAGCTTTCTTT
cdr3_aa: CASSLDPLHRYVRLNTEAFF

j_call: TRBJ2-2
v_call: TRBV5-1
clone_size: -
d_call: -
cdr3_nt: TGCGCCAGCTCGGAATTCCCGACCGGGGAGCTGTTTTTT
cdr3_aa: CASSEFPTGELFF

j_call: TRBJ2-5
v_call: TRBV29-1
clone_size: many
d_call: -
cdr3_nt: TGCAGCGTTATAGGACAGAGGCAAGAGACCCAGTACTTC
cdr3_aa: CSVIGQRQETQYF

j_call: TRBJ2-1
v_call: TRBV6-2/TRBV6-3
clone_size: many
d_call: TRBD2
cdr3_nt: TGTGCCAGCGCACACTTCGGGAGGACCTACAATGAGCAGTTCTTC
cdr3_aa: CASAHFGRTYNEQFF

j_call: TRBJ2-6
v_call: TRBV9
clone_size: -
d_call: -
cdr3_nt: TGTGCCAGCAGCCTAGGTTGGGAGATAGGCTCTGGGGCCAACGTCCTGACTTTC
cdr3_aa: CASSLGWEIGSGANVLTF

j_call: TRBJ2-7
v_call: TRBV10-3
clone_size: few
d_call: TRBD1
cdr3_nt: TGTGCCATCAGTGAACGACCGGGACAGGGGTCCAAGCAGTACTTC
cdr3_aa: CAISERPGQGSKQYF

j_call: TRBJ2-7
v_call: TRBV7-8
clone_size: few
d_call: -
cdr3_nt: TGTGCCAGCAGCCCAGAGGGGGGCGGCGAGCAGTACTTC
cdr3_aa: CASSPEGGGEQYF

j_call: TRBJ2-5
v_call: TRBV7-2
clone_size: many
d_call: TRBD1
cdr3_nt: TGTGCCAGCAGCACACAGGGGACACTAAGAAACCAAGAGACCCAGTACTTC
cdr3_aa: CASSTQGTLRNQETQYF

j_call: TRBJ2-6
v_call: TRBV14
clone_size: many
d_call: -
cdr3_nt: TGTGCCAGCAGCCAATCAGGATCTGGGGCCAACGTCCTGACTTTC
cdr3_aa: CASSQSGSGANVLTF

j_call: TRBJ2-1
v_call: TRBV6-2/TRBV6-3
clone_size: -
d_call: TRBD2
cdr3_nt: TGTGCCAGCAGTTACCTTATAGCGGGGGGAAACAATGAGCAGTTCTTC
cdr3_aa: CASSYLIAGGNNEQFF

j_call: TRBJ1-2
v_call: TRBV6-2/TRBV6-3
clone_size: -
d_call: -
cdr3_nt: TGTGCCAGCAGTCCCCAGCGGGGAAATGGCTATGGCTACACCTTC
cdr3_aa: CASSPQRGNGYGYTF

j_call: TRBJ2-7
v_call: TRBV10-2
clone_size: -
d_call: -
cdr3_nt: TGCGCCAGCAGTGAGGGACTTGGGCCTAACTACGAGCAGTACTTC
cdr3_aa: CASSEGLGPNYEQYF

j_call: TRBJ1-5
v_call: TRBV11-3
clone_size: -
d_call: TRBD1
cdr3_nt: TGTGCCAGCAGCTTAGATAGTAGGACAGGGCGCAATCAGCCCCAGCATTTT
cdr3_aa: CASSLDSRTGRNQPQHF

j_call: TRBJ2-3
v_call: TRBV20-1
clone_size: many
d_call: TRBD2
cdr3_nt: TGCAGTGCTAGGAAGGGACTAGCGGGAGCAGATACGCAGTATTTT
cdr3_aa: CSARKGLAGADTQYF

j_call: TRBJ1-2
v_call: TRBV20-1
clone_size: few
d_call: -
cdr3_nt: TGCAGTGCTAGAGATAAGTGGGGCTATGGCTACACCTTC
cdr3_aa: CSARDKWGYGYTF

j_call: TRBJ2-3
v_call: TRBV20-1
clone_size: many
d_call: -
cdr3_nt: TGCAGTGCTAGAGATGGGAACAAGATCACAGATACGCAGTATTTT
cdr3_aa: CSARDGNKITDTQYF

j_call: TRBJ2-1
v_call: TRBV6-4
clone_size: -
d_call: -
cdr3_nt: TGTGCCAGCAGCCTGGAAGCGGGCTCCTACAATGAGCAGTTCTTC
cdr3_aa: CASSLEAGSYNEQFF

j_call: TRBJ1-4
v_call: TRBV7-2
clone_size: few
d_call: -
cdr3_nt: TGTGCCAGCAGCCCAGACCAAAGTAATTATGGGGGAAAACTGTTTTTT
cdr3_aa: CASSPDQSNYGGKLFF

j_call: TRBJ2-5
v_call: TRBV13
clone_size: -
d_call: TRBD2
cdr3_nt: TGTGCCAGCAGCTTAGTTGGGACTAGCGGGCTCGAGACCCAGTACTTC
cdr3_aa: CASSLVGTSGLETQYF

j_call: TRBJ2-1
v_call: TRBV29-1
clone_size: -
d_call: TRBD2
cdr3_nt: TGCAGCGTTGAGGAATATAGCGGGAGCGGGACTTACAATGAGCAGTTCTTC
cdr3_aa: CSVEEYSGSGTYNEQFF

j_call: TRBJ2-7
v_call: TRBV6-5
clone_size: many
d_call: -
cdr3_nt: TGTGCCAGCAGTGGGGACGTCAGCTCCTACGAGCAGTACTTC
cdr3_aa: CASSGDVSSYEQYF

j_call: TRBJ1-3
v_call: TRBV5-1
clone_size: few
d_call: -
cdr3_nt: TGCGCCAGCAGCTTAACGACGGCAACCTCTGGAAACACCATATATTTT
cdr3_aa: CASSLTTATSGNTIYF

j_call: TRBJ1-1
v_call: TRBV18
clone_size: few
d_call: TRBD1
cdr3_nt: TGTGCCAGCTCAGGACAGGAGACATACACTGAAGCTTTCTTT
cdr3_aa: CASSGQETYTEAFF

j_call: TRBJ2-3
v_call: TRBV11-2
clone_size: medium-sized
d_call: -
cdr3_nt: TGTGCCAGCAGCCAGACCGGGACCACCGTTACGCAGTATTTT
cdr3_aa: CASSQTGTTVTQYF

j_call: TRBJ2-1
v_call: TRBV6-6
clone_size: medium-sized
d_call: TRBD1
cdr3_nt: TGTGCCAGCAGATGGACAGGGGTGCCGTCCTACAATGAGCAGTTCTTC
cdr3_aa: CASRWTGVPSYNEQFF

j_call: TRBJ1-1
v_call: TRBV7-3
clone_size: many
d_call: -
cdr3_nt: TGTGCCAGCAGCTTAAGTCATACGAACACTGAAGCTTTCTTT
cdr3_aa: CASSLSHTNTEAFF

j_call: TRBJ2-4
v_call: TRBV12-3/TRBV12-4
clone_size: many
d_call: TRBD2
cdr3_nt: TGTGCCGGCAGTCCGCTGGGTAGTGGGACTAGCAGAATGGCCAAAAACATTCAGTACTTC
cdr3_aa: CAGSPLGSGTSRMAKNIQYF

j_call: TRBJ1-6
v_call: TRBV28
clone_size: medium-sized
d_call: -
cdr3_nt: TGTGCCAGCACCCCGGTGGGGGCAGGGTTGACTTCACCCCTCCACTTT
cdr3_aa: CASTPVGAGLTSPLHF

j_call: TRBJ2-7
v_call: TRBV6-9
clone_size: many
d_call: TRBD2
cdr3_nt: TGTGCCAGCATTAGCCGACTAGCGGAACTGATCTACGAGCAGTACTTC
cdr3_aa: CASISRLAELIYEQYF

j_call: TRBJ2-3
v_call: TRBV20-1
clone_size: medium-sized
d_call: TRBD2
cdr3_nt: TGCAGTGCTAGCGGACTAGCGGGAGCGGCAGATACGCAGTATTTT
cdr3_aa: CSASGLAGAADTQYF

j_call: TRBJ2-2
v_call: TRBV10-1
clone_size: -
d_call: -
cdr3_nt: TGCGCCAGCAGCAACAGGGAAACCGGGGAGCTGTTTTTT
cdr3_aa: CASSNRETGELFF

j_call: TRBJ1-1
v_call: TRBV29-1
clone_size: medium-sized
d_call: -
cdr3_nt: TGCAGCGTTGTTGATGCTCGGAACACTGAAGCTTTCTTT
cdr3_aa: CSVVDARNTEAFF

j_call: TRBJ2-3
v_call: TRBV24-1
clone_size: many
d_call: TRBD2
cdr3_nt: TGTGCCACCAGTGAGAGAACTAGCGGGAGGACCACAGATACGCAGTATTTT
cdr3_aa: CATSERTSGRTTDTQYF

j_call: TRBJ2-7
v_call: TRBV5-1
clone_size: few
d_call: TRBD1
cdr3_nt: TGCGCCAGCAGCTTACGGACAGGCTTCTCAATCCACTACGAGCAGTACTTC
cdr3_aa: CASSLRTGFSIHYEQYF

j_call: TRBJ2-7
v_call: TRBV20-1
clone_size: few
d_call: TRBD1
cdr3_nt: TGCAGCGGGACAGTAACCTACGAGCAGTACTTC
cdr3_aa: CSGTVTYEQYF

j_call: TRBJ2-3
v_call: TRBV7-2
clone_size: medium-sized
d_call: TRBD2
cdr3_nt: TGTGCCAGCAGCTTAGTTCCGACCGGACTAGCGGGGAGGGCAGATACGCAGTATTTT
cdr3_aa: CASSLVPTGLAGRADTQYF

j_call: TRBJ2-4
v_call: TRBV7-8
clone_size: many
d_call: TRBD1
cdr3_nt: TGTGCCAGCAGCCCCCGACAGGGTTTGAGATACTTC
cdr3_aa: CASSPRQGLRYF